This TCR beta chain was sequenced during a study of cytomegalovirus exposure and HLA in healthy donors. Study context: As released early, the data held approximately 80 million unique TCRs from HLA-typed donors. Study-level results: Researchers catalogued approximately 170 TCR beta chains as cytomegalovirus-associated.

The CDR3 is 13 amino acids. V lost 7 bases, J lost 6 bases, and 6 bases stayed unmatched. Germline CDR1 reads GTSNPN; CDR2 reads SVGIG (reference sequence). Remarks on this clone: The target antigen is unknown.

Use of 60 Vbeta and 13 Jbeta primers characterized the PCR. The method was immunoSEQ multiplex PCR; TCRdb's version includes in-frame clones alone and lacks a portion of them. This sample carries 85,000 or so clones, with approximately 1% going to the ten biggest clones. The sequenced sample was PBMCs. V and J are TRBV30 and TRBJ2-2; 9 nucleotides line up with TRBD1. The source is a woman under 40 in good health and CMV-seronegative. The CDR3 DNA reads TGTGCCTCGGGACAGGGTGGGCCCGGGGAGCTGTTTTTT. Its translation: CASGQGGPGELFF.